This TCR beta chain was retrieved from a study of CD8 T cells in ankylosing spondylitis. Findings and caveats of the study: The disease-linked clones had a CD8+ phenotype and low blood frequencies. A motif of eight highly homologous TCR beta variants was seen as apparently characteristic of ankylosing spondylitis blood. Some of the motif variants had earlier been found in reactive arthritis patients' fluid and blood. Researchers reportedly found disease-linked clones significantly enriched in matched ankylosing spondylitis synovial fluid.

The germline V gene has CDR1 SGHKS and CDR2 YYEKEE (reference sequence). V lost 4 bases and J 1 base, leaving 9 bases between the germline ends. The CDR3 has 14 amino acids. Preparation of TCR beta libraries was done by quantitative 5'-RACE with molecular barcodes. TCRdb processed the 5' RACE reads anew with MiXCR; each CDR3 protein has one entry. Among around 480,000 distinct CDR3 sequences listed, about 15% were seen once. This clonotype was detected a few times. What it binds is unknown. The sequenced sample was blood, either unsorted or a sorted T cell fraction (not recorded which). The chain links TRBV5-5 to TRBJ1-5; D not resolved. This clonotype was obtained from a male donor with ankylosing spondylitis. In DNA, the CDR3 is TGTGCCAGCAGCGCGGGATCCAGCAATCAGCCCCAGCATTTT. It specifies CASSAGSSNQPQHF.